Listed below are T cell receptor beta chains from one sample, sequenced in a study of identical twins. TCRdb reanalysed the 5' RACE reads using MiXCR and keeps one entry per CDR3 protein. The table includes 1.5 million to 2 million distinct CDR3 sequences, about 31% detected once. Sequencing was carried out using cord blood. These receptors originate from a newborn girl in good health. The conserved cysteine and the conserved F or W are not part of the CDR3 here. Expanded clones get a size class; other rows say once, few or many, or leave the size out.

size | V | CDR3
- | TRBV5-8 | ASSLALQASTDTQY
few | TRBV20-1 | SASRTSGVYQETQY
few | TRBV10-3 | AISEGTQYAGYNEQF
few | TRBV10-3 | AIRGGADGYT
- | TRBV20-1 | SASRLAGIGKTQY
few | TRBV20-1 | SASRAGSYEQY
once | TRBV7-2 | ASSTGLAGGPQNEQY
- | TRBV16 | ASSRWTSGFYNEQF
few | TRBV3-1 | ASSPSGSGYNEQF
- | TRBV10-3 | AITGGASDTQY
- | TRBV29-1 | SVADRPYEQY
- | TRBV28 | ASSLTTARETQF
few | TRBV11-2 | ASSPLYDWNIQY